Ten or more counts support the clone carrying this TCR beta chain. The antigen remains unidentified. Orbital computed tomography and thyroid ultrasound, together with serum TRAb and thyroxine and clinical symptoms, were used for diagnoses. PBMCs were derived from roughly 10 ml fresh peripheral blood. RNA transcripts yielded amplified TCR beta CDR3 regions. Initially, a first-round RT-PCR of the TCR CDR3 employed the HTBI primer set. MiXCR, run by TCRdb on the multiplex PCR reads, gives a single entry per CDR3 protein. The sample contains 300,000 to 350,000 distinct CDR3 sequences, around 20% of which appear only once. Germline assignment: CDR1 LGHDT and CDR2 YNNKEL (reference sequence). The length of the CDR3 is 12 residues. The ends were cut back, 3 bases at V and 16 bases at J, with 16 bases in the middle. The record originates from a study of T cells in Graves' hyperthyroidism and ophthalmopathy. Study background: It was at initial diagnosis, before any treatment, that peripheral blood was collected. Points from the study as a whole: Most thyroid clonotypes expanded above 0.001 were also detected in blood.

The TCR comes from a woman aged 45-59 years with Graves' hyperthyroidism. This chain links TRBV3-1 with TRBJ1-5; the D is unclear. Sequenced: blood. The CDR3 coding sequence is TGTGCCAGCAGCCAGGATCCGGGCCCTCTCCATTTT. Amino acid sequence: CASSQDPGPLHF.